This T cell receptor (beta chain) derives from a study of blood T cells in healthy people across ages. Combining a sample-barcoded 5' primer with a J-beta primer mix, a second PCR ran for 7 to 11 cycles. Each cDNA molecule was tagged by a template-switch adaptor that had 12 random nucleotides. TCRdb redid the calling of the 5' RACE reads with MiXCR, one entry per CDR3 protein. The sample has some 700,000 distinct CDR3 sequences; about 20% are singletons. General observations from the study: Unknown CMV status may confound age-related changes in expanded clones. The study could not conclusively compare naive and antigen-experienced cells, given its unsorted PBMCs.

This clonotype was seen a handful of times. Its antigen is as yet unknown. The clonotype comes from a man in his 70s in good health. The sample comprised blood.

The CDR3 nucleotides read TGTGCCAGCAGCTTAGGAGGGTCTCGGGATGAGCAGTTCTTC. Protein: CASSLGGSRDEQFF. The rearrangement uses TRBV7-3 and TRBJ2-1; D might be TRBD2 (6 bases). The CDR3 totals 14 residues. Germline V lookup: CDR1 SGHTA, CDR2 FQGTGA. With 2 bases removed from V and 8 bases from J, the gap between germline ends came to 13 bases.